These T cell receptor beta chains were read from a single sample in a study of response to subunit inactivated influenza vaccine. Via MiXCR, TCRdb re-called the RT-PCR reads, giving one row per CDR3 protein. The sample has around 540,000 distinct CDR3 sequences, approximately 12% seen once. Sample: PBMCs from blood, taken on the day of vaccination. These receptors were obtained from a man aged 50 to 60 who received an inactivated influenza vaccine. Both conserved end residues are part of each CDR3.

j_gene,v_gene,CDR3aa
TRBJ2-5,TRBV5-1,CASSPPGQLSETQYF
TRBJ1-4,TRBV5-1,CASSTQGQGAYEKLFF
TRBJ2-3,TRBV9,CASSVGTVSTDTQYF
TRBJ2-1,TRBV5-5,CASRGTGNLQFF
TRBJ2-1,TRBV7-2,CASSLVAIEQFF
TRBJ2-3,TRBV12-3/TRBV12-4,CASTRGLAGAGWTQYF
TRBJ2-2,TRBV7-9,CASSLVGLAAGELFF
TRBJ2-3,TRBV7-3,CASSPLAGEFADTQYF
TRBJ1-1,TRBV28,CASRFGGSNTEAFF
TRBJ2-7,TRBV29-1,CSVVASTYEQYF
TRBJ2-7,TRBV4-1,CASSRPGQGYEQYF
TRBJ2-6,TRBV27,CASSPLEFSGANVLTF
TRBJ2-1,TRBV5-8,CASSFQGLPYNEQFF
TRBJ2-2,TRBV5-6,CASSSLGGRTGELFF
TRBJ1-5,TRBV9,CASSVGDGNQPQHF
TRBJ1-4,TRBV20-1,CSASLPGASEKLFF
TRBJ1-1,TRBV20-1,CSARELGASTEAFF
TRBJ2-5,TRBV6-5,CASSYFETGEQETQYF
TRBJ2-7,TRBV20-1,CSARDGQGEQYF
TRBJ2-5,TRBV4-2,CASSQASGGGKETQYF
TRBJ2-2,TRBV12-3/TRBV12-4,CASSLRLGPSNTGELFF
TRBJ2-3,TRBV5-1,CASNLAGYGTQYF
TRBJ2-5,TRBV12-3/TRBV12-4,CASSSREVSETQYF
TRBJ2-5,TRBV6-6,CASSYSGEQTQYF
TRBJ1-1,TRBV5-1,CASSLKAPNTEAFF
TRBJ2-1,TRBV20-1,CSAFSSRDRGSEFF
TRBJ2-1,TRBV20-1,CSAHRDRGFNEQFF
TRBJ2-7,TRBV7-2,CASSDGLVAYEQYF
TRBJ2-7,TRBV4-3,CASSRAQGTYEQYF
TRBJ2-5,TRBV15,CATRSGGGAPIQETQYF
TRBJ2-7,TRBV18,CASSPPSGSYEQYF
TRBJ1-1,TRBV20-1,CSAKRGPTEAFF